A single sample gave rise to the 17 T cell receptor beta chains below, sequenced in a study of blood T cell repertoires in COVID-19. Some clones are missing from TCRdb's copy, which holds only in-frame ones; the method was immunoSEQ multiplex PCR. The data hold 65,000 to 90,000 clones, with roughly 90% observed a single time. The sequenced material came from peripheral blood. The source of these receptors is a woman in her fifties or sixties with active or convalescent COVID-19.

The chain couples TRBV6-4 to TRBJ2-1; no clear D. The germline gives CDR1 MRHNA, CDR2 SNTAGT. V lost 0 bases, J lost 2 bases, and 8 bases lay in between. The CDR3 length is 15 residues. CDR3 coding DNA: TGTGCCAGCAGTGACTCCCCCGGAGCCTACAATGAGCAGTTCTTC. Translating gives CASSDSPGAYNEQFF.

This chain uses TRBV6-2 or TRBV6-3 with TRBJ1-4; tentatively, D is TRBD1 (6 bases). This CDR3 spans 15 amino acids. V lost 5 bases to trimming and J lost 4 bases, with 14 bases between them. Germline assignment: CDR1 MNHEY and CDR2 SVGEGT. The CDR3 is CASSTPGQINEKLFF. Written as DNA, the CDR3 is TGTGCCAGCAGTACCCCTGGACAGATTAATGAAAAACTGTTTTTT.

CDR3 sequence (DNA): TGTGCCAGGCGGGACTTAATTATCAATGAGCAGTTCTTC. Protein product: CARRDLIINEQFF. The V and J genes are TRBV2 and TRBJ2-1; possible D gene TRBD2, 6 bases. Trimming stripped 9 bases from V and 6 bases from J, with 15 bases between. The CDR3 consists of 13 residues. Looked up from germline, CDR1 is SNHLY and CDR2 is FYNNEI.

The chain has TRBV2 and TRBJ1-1, with 9 positions matching TRBD1. Germline trimming cut 6 bases from V and 4 bases from J; bases unmatched to any gene: 3. Germline-derived CDR1 and CDR2 are SNHLY and FYNNEI. The CDR3 runs 13 residues. CDR3 coding DNA: TGTGCCAGCAGGGGACAGGGAGGCACTGAAGCTTTCTTT. Translated: CASRGQGGTEAFF.

The chain is built from TRBV5-1 and TRBJ2-2; 7 bases align to TRBD1. CDR1 and CDR2 from the germline V gene are SGHRS and YFSETQ. The junction had 11 bases not matched to a gene; V was cut back by 4 bases and J by 5 bases. CDR3 length equals 16 residues. DNA for the CDR3: TGCGCCAGCAGCCTAAGACAGGGTGAGGGAACCGGGGAGCTGTTTTTT. Encoded protein: CASSLRQGEGTGELFF.

The chain combines TRBV12-3 or TRBV12-4 with TRBJ1-2; 7 bases agree with TRBD1. The CDR3 length is 10 residues. Trimming at V came to 10 bases and at J to 8 bases, leaving 4 bases not matched to a gene. Here the CDR3 DNA reads TGTGCCACTGGACAGGAAGGCTACACCTTC. Amino acid sequence: CATGQEGYTF.

This clone turned up a few times. The chain couples TRBV7-3 to TRBJ1-2; D ambiguous. CDR3 length: 13 residues. Germline CDR1 is SGHTA and CDR2 is FQGTGA. Trimming stripped 5 bases from V and 5 bases from J, with 12 bases between. The CDR3: CASSQERWYGYTF. CDR3 coding DNA: TGTGCCAGCAGCCAAGAACGGTGGTATGGCTACACCTTC.

Notes on this clone: With a much larger clone just one base away, this may be a read error. CDR3: CASSLAGTNSYNEQFF. CDR3 DNA sequence: TGTGCCAGCAGCTTAGCAGGGACTAACTCCTACAATGAGCAGTTCTTC. V gene TRBV7-2 combines with J gene TRBJ2-1; 7 nucleotides align to TRBD2. The CDR3 length is 16 residues. Germline V CDR1 and CDR2: SGHTA, FQGNSA. The J segment lost 0 bases and the V segment lost 0 bases, leaving 2 bases of the junction unmatched.

This chain joins TRBV29-1 and TRBJ1-5; D is ambiguous. The CDR3 is 13 amino acids. Trimming took 4 bases from V and 6 from J, leaving 13 bases between them. CDR1 is SQVTM, CDR2 ANQGSEA, per germline. CDR3 coding DNA: TGCAGCGTTGGGTTAGTCGGTGGTCAGCCCCAGCATTTT. Its protein is CSVGLVGGQPQHF.

The genes are TRBV6-2 or TRBV6-3 and TRBJ2-1; 12 bases agree with TRBD2. With 5 bases clipped from V and 2 bases from J, the junction kept 1 base outside the gene matches. There are 15 residues in the CDR3. The germline CDR1 and CDR2 sequences are MNHEY and SVGEGT. CDR3 amino acids: CASSRLAGAYNEQFF. The CDR3, as DNA: TGTGCCAGCAGTCGACTAGCGGGGGCCTACAATGAGCAGTTCTTC.

There are a few counts of this clone. The chain recombines TRBV27 with TRBJ1-1, with D perhaps matching TRBD1 (5 bases). The CDR3 contains 14 residues. Trimming stripped 6 bases from V and 1 base from J, with 12 bases between. The germline V gene has CDR1 MNHEY and CDR2 SMNVEV (reference sequence). CDR3 bases: TGTGCCAGCAGGTCAGACAGCCGGAACACTGAAGCTTTCTTT. This codes for CASRSDSRNTEAFF.

This chain joins TRBV23-1 and TRBJ1-5; D ambiguous. TRBV23-1 is an open reading frame, and its role is uncertain. This CDR3 has 16 amino acids. Trimming stripped 2 bases from V and 3 bases from J, with 14 bases between. CDR3 in DNA: TGCGCCAGCAGTCAAATCGGTCGCGGCGACAATCAGCCCCAGCATTTT. Encoded protein: CASSQIGRGDNQPQHF.

For the CDR3, the DNA is TGTGCCAGCAGACTGGTTCTGAACACTGAAGCTTTCTTT. This encodes CASRLVLNTEAFF. V and J are TRBV11-2 and TRBJ1-1; the D is unclear. Germline CDR1 reads SGHAT; CDR2 reads FQNNGV. Trimming took off 6 bases at V and 0 bases at J, with 8 bases between the two ends. The CDR3 is 13 amino acids. The whole variable domain, remainder taken from reference TRBV11-2 and TRBJ1-1, is EAGVAQSPRYKIIEKRQSVAFWCNPISGHATLYWYQQILGQGPKLLIQFQNNGVVDDSQLPKDRFSAERLKGVDSTLKIQPAKLEDSAVYLCASRLVLNTEAFFGQGTRLTVV.

The chain is built from TRBV27 and TRBJ2-1; no clear D gene. Germline V gene data show CDR1 as MNHEY and CDR2 as SMNVEV (reference sequence). This CDR3 has 12 residues. The V end was cut by 0 bases, the J end by 12 bases, with 9 bases between. CDR3 in DNA: TGTGCCAGCAGTTTATCGGGCATTCGGCAGTTCTTC. Encoded protein: CASSLSGIRQFF.

The chain has TRBV7-3 and TRBJ1-6; D is unclear. This CDR3 is 14 amino acids long. V gave up 5 bases and J gave up 4 bases, with 9 bases separating them. CDR1 is SGHTA, CDR2 FQGTGA, per germline. The CDR3 here is CASSRESYNSPLHF. The CDR3 nucleotides read TGTGCCAGCAGCAGGGAGTCTTATAATTCACCCCTCCACTTT.

The V gene is TRBV30, the J gene TRBJ1-3, with D hard to call. Trimming removed 0 bases at V and 3 bases at J, with 3 bases between. The germline V gene encodes CDR1 GTSNPN and CDR2 SVGIG (reference sequence). CDR3 length equals 12 residues. The CDR3 DNA sequence: TGTGCCTGGAGTGTCCTTGGAAACACCATATATTTT. This gives the protein CAWSVLGNTIYF. The full variable domain, with the rest looked up from reference TRBV30 and TRBJ1-3, is SQTIHQWPATLVQPVGSPLSLECTVEGTSNPNLYWYRQAAGRGLQLLFYSVGIGQISSEVPQNLSASRPQDRQFILSSKKLLLSDSGFYLCAWSVLGNTIYFGEGSWLTVV.

The chain has TRBV5-1 and TRBJ1-4; TRBD1 matches 7 bases. J lost 4 bases, V lost 5 bases, and 11 bases had no gene match. The germline V gene encodes CDR1 SGHRS and CDR2 YFSETQ. This CDR3 comprises 16 residues. The CDR3 protein is CASSREMTGSNEKLFF. CDR3 DNA sequence: TGCGCCAGCAGTCGAGAGATGACAGGGAGTAATGAAAAACTGTTTTTT.